The clone carrying this T cell receptor (beta chain) was counted only a few times. The target antigen is unknown. This sample is part of a study of T cells in Graves' hyperthyroidism and ophthalmopathy. In germline, CDR1 is MNHNS, CDR2 SASEGT. This CDR3 is 17 amino acids long. Losses at the gene ends were 10 bases for V and 7 bases for J; bases not matched to a gene: 16. General study findings and limits: The majority of expanded thyroid clonotypes above 0.001 also appeared in blood. Model output signaled ophthalmopathy a median roughly 6.1 months ahead of onset.

The investigators amplified TCR beta CDR3 regions from RNA transcripts. HTBI primers were used for first-round RT-PCR of the TCR CDR3. TCRdb redid the calling of the multiplex PCR reads with MiXCR, one entry per CDR3 protein. This table has under 350,000 distinct CDR3 sequences, about 18% appearing once. Together with thyroid ultrasound, orbital computed tomography, serum thyroxine and TRAb, clinical symptoms were used for diagnoses. The TCR was taken from a woman aged 45-60 years with Graves' hyperthyroidism. V usage is TRBV6-1 and J usage is TRBJ2-1, with 13 bases aligning to TRBD2. Sequencing used blood. CDR3 sequence (DNA): TGTGCCACCAAGGCACTAGCGGGGGGGCTTAGGGGTAATGAGCAGTTCTTC. It is translated as CATKALAGGLRGNEQFF.